This is a list of T cell receptor beta chains from one sample in a study of shared T cell receptors in the human thymus. Method: immunoSEQ multiplex PCR; TCRdb's copy keeps in-frame clones and lacks some. The sample yields 600,000 or so clones, about 90% seen once. These same records also appear under a second study, on human thymus T cells.

The specimen was thymocytes. These receptors were collected from a boy younger than two with a congenital heart defect. The CDR3 runs from the conserved cysteine through the conserved F or W. The order of the fields is J gene, D gene, clone size, V gene, CDR3 DNA, CDR3 protein. The D gene is left open where the match is weak. Some rows mark clone size as missing; the rest say once, few, many or name a class of expanded clone.

>TRBJ1-2|TRBD1|-|TRBV4-3
TGCGCCAGCAGCCAAGATGGCGGGACAGGGGTGGGCTATGGCTACACCTTC
CASSQDGGTGVGYGYTF
>TRBJ2-2|TRBD1|-|TRBV28
TGTGCCAGCACCCTACCCGCCAACAGGGGAACCGGGGAGCTGTTTTTT
CASTLPANRGTGELFF
>TRBJ1-2|TRBD1|-|TRBV5-6
TGTGCCAGCAGCTTGGCCGGGACAGGGGGCTTCCATGGCTACACCTTC
CASSLAGTGGFHGYTF
>TRBJ1-2|-|-|TRBV6-5
TGTGCCAGCAGAGACGAGGGTTGGTATGGCTACACCTTC
CASRDEGWYGYTF
>TRBJ1-1|-|-|TRBV19
TGTGCCAGTAGAATTCAGGGGAGTAACACTGAAGCTTTCTTT
CASRIQGSNTEAFF
>TRBJ2-7|-|-|TRBV4-1
TGCGCCAGCAGCCAAGTTCCCCATAGAGGATACGAGCAGTACTTC
CASSQVPHRGYEQYF
>TRBJ1-3|-|-|TRBV27
TGTGCCAGCAGAGCTACAGGGTTAGGAAACACCATATATTTT
CASRATGLGNTIYF
>TRBJ2-6|-|-|TRBV28
TGTGCCAGCAGTTGCAGGGCACCTGGGGCCAACGTCCTGACTTTC
CASSCRAPGANVLTF
>TRBJ2-7|TRBD2|-|TRBV9
TGTGCCAGCAGCGGCTCCTCCGGGACTACCGCGCCTTACGAGCAGTACTTC
CASSGSSGTTAPYEQYF
>TRBJ1-1|-|-|TRBV5-6
TGTGCCAGCAGCTTCATCGGGTTAGAAGCTTTCTTT
CASSFIGLEAFF
>TRBJ2-3|-|few|TRBV5-1
TGCGCCGGGGGGAACTCGACAGGGCTTAGCACAGATACGCAGTATTTT
CAGGNSTGLSTDTQYF
>TRBJ2-5|TRBD2|-|TRBV9
TGTGCCAGCAGCGTAGAGGAGATTCGGGAGGGCCGAGAGACCCAGTACTTC
CASSVEEIREGRETQYF
>TRBJ2-7|-|-|TRBV27
TGTGCCAGCAGTTTATCACCCCCTAGGAGCGGATCGGGCGAGCAGTACTTC
CASSLSPPRSGSGEQYF
>TRBJ1-6|TRBD1|once|TRBV11-2
TGTGCCAGCAGCGAACAGGGGGAACCCTATAATTCACCCCTCCACTTT
CASSEQGEPYNSPLHF
>TRBJ2-3|-|-|TRBV29-1
TGCAGCGTTGAAGATGGGAGGAGAAGCACAGATACGCAGTATTTT
CSVEDGRRSTDTQYF
>TRBJ1-2|-|-|TRBV4-3
TGCGCCAGCAGCCAAGTACGCACTGAAGCTAACTATGGCTACACCTTC
CASSQVRTEANYGYTF
>TRBJ2-7|-|-|TRBV6-1
TGTGCCAGCAGTACCCAGGGAACCTACGAGCAGTACTTC
CASSTQGTYEQYF
>TRBJ2-2|TRBD2|few|TRBV5-4
TGTGCCAGCAGCTTAGGAACTAGCGGGCCCGGGGAGCTGTTTTTT
CASSLGTSGPGELFF
>TRBJ1-1|-|few|TRBV9
TGTGCCAGCAGCGACCTTAGGACAGACAATATCGCTGAAGCTTTCTTT
CASSDLRTDNIAEAFF
>TRBJ1-1|-|-|TRBV4-3
TGCGCCAGCAGCCAACGCCAACACCCGACCAAGGATCCCTCAAGGGGCACTGAAGCTTTCTTT
CASSQRQHPTKDPSRGTEAFF
>TRBJ1-5|-|-|TRBV2
TGTGCCAGCAGGAATAGGACAGAAAACAATCAGCCCCAGCATTTT
CASRNRTENNQPQHF
>TRBJ1-2|TRBD1|-|TRBV6-5
TGTGCCAGCAAACAGGGGTCCACAACTAACTATGGCTACACCTTC
CASKQGSTTNYGYTF
>TRBJ1-2|TRBD1|-|TRBV10-1
TGCGCCAGCAGTCCGGGACAGGGGAACTATGGCTACACCTTC
CASSPGQGNYGYTF
>TRBJ1-1|-|-|TRBV6-4
TGTGCCAGCAGTAAGGACACGCTGAACACTGAAGCTTTCTTT
CASSKDTLNTEAFF
>TRBJ1-1|TRBD1|-|TRBV14
TGTGCCAGCAGCCAAACCCCCGAGACAGGGTTAAGAGAAGCTTTCTTT
CASSQTPETGLREAFF